The 17 T cell receptor beta chains presented below share a single source sample, sequenced in a study of OX40 agonist ivuxolimab in advanced cancers. Assay: immunoSEQ multiplex PCR; the TCRdb copy retains only in-frame clones and omits some. Among around 85,000 clones listed, about 90% were seen once. The material sequenced was CD4+ or CD8+ T cells sorted from blood, taken in a trial of the OX40 agonist ivuxolimab. These receptors all come from an adult with an advanced solid tumor such as melanoma, head and neck, liver or kidney cancer.

J is TRBJ1-3 and V is TRBV7-2, with D perhaps TRBD1 (6 bases). The CDR3 contains 15 residues. Germline V lookup: CDR1 SGHTA, CDR2 FQGNSA. With 5 bases removed from V and 2 bases from J, the gap between germline ends came to 13 bases. The DNA for the CDR3 is TGTGCCAGCAGCAAAGGGGGGGTAACTGGAAACACCATATATTTT. It is translated as CASSKGGVTGNTIYF. The full variable domain, in which reference TRBV7-2 and TRBJ1-3 provide the parts outside the CDR3, is GAGVSQSPSNKVTEKGKDVELRCDPISGHTALYWYRQSLGQGLEFLIYFQGNSAPDKSGLPSDRFSAERTGGSVSTLTIQRTQQEDSAVYLCASSKGGVTGNTIYFGEGSWLTVV.

The chain carries TRBV27 and TRBJ2-7, with TRBD2 as a possible D gene (5 bases). V lost 5 bases, J lost 6 bases, and 17 bases lay in between. Germline V gives CDR1 MNHEY, CDR2 SMNVEV (reference sequence). The CDR3 sequence is 14 residues long. The CDR3 sequence: CASSRTGNRVEQYF. Here the CDR3 DNA reads TGTGCCAGCAGTCGTACCGGGAATAGGGTCGAGCAGTACTTC.

This clone appeared a few times. The DNA of the CDR3 is TGTGCCAGCAGCAAACAGGGGTACTCCTACGAGCAGTACTTC. This codes for CASSKQGYSYEQYF. The chain couples TRBV6-5 to TRBJ2-7; 7 bases match TRBD1. The V segment lost 6 bases and the J segment 0 bases; nucleotides outside the gene matches: 5. This CDR3 spans 14 amino acids. The germline CDR1 and CDR2 sequences are MNHEY and SVGAGI.

The chain recombines TRBV21-1 with TRBJ2-2; TRBD1 was called by the table and not checked on the DNA. TRBV21-1 is a pseudogene segment. This CDR3 is built from 15 residues. CDR3 sequence: CASSKGTGGSGELFF. The CDR3 DNA is TGTGCCAGCAGCAAAGGGACAGGGGGGTCCGGGGAGCTGTTTTTT.

V usage is TRBV6-1 and J usage is TRBJ1-2; D is unclear. Trimming took off 3 bases at V and 0 bases at J, with 11 bases between the two ends. The CDR3 totals 15 residues. The germline CDR1 and CDR2 sequences are MNHNS and SASEGT. CDR3 DNA: TGTGCCAGCAGTGATGGAGGGCCCCCTAACTATGGCTACACCTTC. Amino acid sequence: CASSDGGPPNYGYTF.

The chain employs TRBV29-1 and TRBJ2-7; 15 positions match TRBD2. J gave up 5 bases and V 2 bases, and 7 bases lay outside the gene matches. The length of the CDR3 is 16 residues. Germline V gene lookup returns CDR1 SQVTM and CDR2 ANQGSEA. The CDR3 loop reads CSVELGLAGGPHEQYF. The CDR3 DNA sequence: TGCAGCGTTGAACTAGGACTAGCGGGAGGGCCCCACGAGCAGTACTTC.

The rearrangement joins TRBV18 to TRBJ1-2, with 9 bases identical to TRBD1. Germline CDR1 is KGHSH and CDR2 is LQKENI. Trimming removed 0 bases from V and 7 bases from J; junction bases left unmatched: 6. This CDR3 is 15 amino acids long. The CDR3 DNA is TGTGCCAGCTCACCACCGGGACAGGGAATTGGTGGCTACACCTTC. Protein product: CASSPPGQGIGGYTF.

The V call is TRBV19, the J call TRBJ1-4, with TRBD1 identical over 7 bases. V lost 3 bases, J lost 7 bases, and 2 bases stayed unmatched. The CDR3 is made up of 13 amino acids. Germline CDR1 is LNHDA and CDR2 is SQIVND (reference sequence). The CDR3 bases are TGTGCCAGTAGTATGGGACAGAGTGAAAAACTGTTTTTT. Amino acid sequence: CASSMGQSEKLFF.

This clone was recorded only once. The rearrangement links TRBV7-2 to TRBJ2-1; 12 nucleotides align to TRBD2. After removal of 6 bases from V and 7 bases from J, the junction contained 7 bases not matched to a gene. Germline CDR1 SGHTA, CDR2 FQGNSA. This CDR3 region has 15 residues. CDR3 protein: CASSKTSGSLNEQFF. The CDR3 bases are TGTGCCAGCAGTAAGACTAGCGGGAGTCTTAATGAGCAGTTCTTC.

J is TRBJ1-4 and V is TRBV30; 9 nucleotides align to TRBD1. With V trimmed by 5 bases and J by 8 bases, 6 bases remained unmatched. This CDR3 has 13 amino acids. Germline CDR1 GTSNPN, CDR2 SVGIG (reference sequence). The CDR3 here is CAWQQQGAEKLFF. CDR3 coding DNA: TGTGCCTGGCAACAACAGGGGGCCGAAAAACTGTTTTTT.

V gene TRBV7-9 combines with J gene TRBJ2-2; D gene ambiguous. Trimming took 2 bases from V and 2 from J, leaving 6 bases between them. The CDR3 extends over 14 amino acids. Germline CDR1 SEHNR, CDR2 FQNEAQ (reference sequence). The CDR3 sequence: CASSLRANTGELFF. CDR3 bases: TGTGCCAGCAGCTTACGGGCAAACACCGGGGAGCTGTTTTTT.

V is TRBV30 and J is TRBJ2-5; 8 bases map to TRBD2. This CDR3 comprises 15 residues. CDR1 is GTSNPN, CDR2 SVGIG, per germline (reference sequence). V lost 3 bases, J lost 5 bases, and 11 bases stayed unmatched. The CDR3 DNA follows: TGTGCCTGGAGGTTAGCGGGATCCGCATACGAGACCCAGTACTTC. Its translation is CAWRLAGSAYETQYF.

The chain uses TRBV29-1 and TRBJ2-7; possible D gene TRBD1, 6 bases. The germline V gene encodes CDR1 SQVTM and CDR2 ANQGSEA. The CDR3 runs 13 residues. Trimming took off 5 bases at V and 1 base at J, with 12 bases between the two ends. The CDR3 here is CSVSTGTSYEQYF. CDR3 nucleotides: TGCAGCGTTTCCACCGGGACATCCTACGAGCAGTACTTC.

The chain combines TRBV7-2 with TRBJ1-2, with D perhaps matching TRBD1 (6 bases). Germline loops: CDR1 SGHTA, CDR2 FQGNSA. This CDR3 region has 14 residues. Trimming removed 5 bases from V and 4 bases from J, with 14 bases in between. For the CDR3, the DNA is TGTGCCAGCAGCCCTCGACAGGATCCCTATGGCTACACCTTC. This translates into CASSPRQDPYGYTF.

V is TRBV2 and J is TRBJ2-1, with D unclear. The CDR3 is 15 residues long. Germline V gene lookup returns CDR1 SNHLY and CDR2 FYNNEI. Trimming shortened V by 6 bases and J by 3 bases, and 15 bases separated the two germline ends. The CDR3 here is CASRETVDSYNEQFF. The CDR3, as DNA: TGTGCCAGCAGGGAAACAGTGGATAGCTACAATGAGCAGTTCTTC. The variable domain in full, with the rest retrieved from reference TRBV2 and TRBJ2-1, is EPEVTQTPSHQVTQMGQEVILRCVPISNHLYFYWYRQILGQKVEFLVSFYNNEISEKSEIFDDQFSVERPDGSNFTLKIRSTKLEDSAMYFCASRETVDSYNEQFFGPGTRLTVL.

The chain joins TRBV7-9 to TRBJ2-2; 8 bases align to TRBD1. Germline V gives CDR1 SEHNR, CDR2 FQNEAQ (reference sequence). CDR3 length: 17 amino acids. Trimming at V came to 1 base and at J to 5 bases, leaving 9 bases not matched to a gene. CDR3 in amino acids: CASSLGTGSVPTGELFF. Here the CDR3 DNA reads TGTGCCAGCAGCTTAGGGACAGGGAGTGTGCCTACCGGGGAGCTGTTTTTT.

This chain links TRBV2 with TRBJ1-1; D might be TRBD1 (5 bases). V dropped 8 bases and J dropped 4 bases, with 17 bases sitting between them. The CDR3 has 14 amino acids. Germline values: CDR1 SNHLY, CDR2 FYNNEI. CDR3 in DNA: TGTGCCAGCGGTGGGACCCTACGGGTCACTGAAGCTTTCTTT. Its protein is CASGGTLRVTEAFF.